This T cell receptor (beta chain) appears in the sequencing data of a study of blood T cell repertoires in COVID-19 (dated by TCRdb to 2020 to 2021). Describing the broader study: Collaborator samples came from the United States, Italy and Spain and covered acute and convalescent phases of COVID-19. Samples came from the ongoing ImmuneRACE study (first 160 participants) plus 1,254 subjects from 6 global collaborators. The material from the prospective study consisted of cDNA or gDNA derived from T cells, B-cell-depleted T cells, or PBMCs. A de-identified subject ID, COVID-19 status, age in years and sex were almost always included in the sample metadata. Subjects who had been exposed to COVID-19, were actively infected with it, or had recovered from it provided the deeply sampled blood TCRbeta repertoires that made up the dataset. Where HLA class I and class II types were available, the types were taken from metadata supplied by the sample provider, not from assay-based typing. The repertoires were released in a freely available public database meant as a resource for research on the immune response to SARS-CoV-2. The paper's findings and limits, for the study overall: The amount of clinical and demographic metadata varied by source and participant and was provided uncurated.

TCRbeta CDR3 regions were amplified from genomic DNA using the immunoSEQ Assay, a bias-controlled multiplex PCR. The original methods were these. The number of nucleated cells in each sample was estimated by amplification of reference gene primers within the assay. Sequence reads were collapsed and filtered to measure the absolute abundance of every unique TCRbeta CDR3 rearrangement. Productive Simpson clonality was computed per sample as the square root of Simpson's diversity index over productive rearrangements. TCRdb carries this immuneACCESS record with in-frame sequences only. Its versions omit some clonotypes, under half of them owing to an unresolved V gene in the studies checked, with the rest unexplained. Clone size and V and J calls were adopted from that table, with D and trimming inferred from the DNA. Counted in this sample were 90,000 to 120,000 clones; roughly 90% of them appeared once. The ten largest clones represent more than 0.85% of the sample.

Inclusive of the bounding cysteine and phenylalanine, the CDR3 is 14 residues long. Kept here is only the CDR3 DNA, which spans 42 bases and is read in frame from base 1. CDR1 and CDR2 were assigned from the germline V gene as MGHRA and YSYEKL. The V end loses 1 base and the J end loses 7 bases, and a stretch of 14 bases separates them. Collaborating institutions collected whole blood in K2EDTA tubes following their own protocols. Collaborator samples were shipped for TCRbeta analysis as frozen whole blood, isolated PBMCs, or DNA extracted from either sample type. Details on this clone: Which antigen it targets is not known. One base away there is no much larger clone; base qualities are not given.

This sequence originates from a man aged 60 to 75 with acute or convalescent COVID-19. The sequenced material came from peripheral blood. In this chain, TRBV4-1 is recombined with TRBJ2-7; there is no confident call for the D gene. The nucleotides are TGCGCCAGCAGCCAAGGTACCGCCCTTGCGGAGCAGTACTTC. Translated, this gives CASSQGTALAEQYF.